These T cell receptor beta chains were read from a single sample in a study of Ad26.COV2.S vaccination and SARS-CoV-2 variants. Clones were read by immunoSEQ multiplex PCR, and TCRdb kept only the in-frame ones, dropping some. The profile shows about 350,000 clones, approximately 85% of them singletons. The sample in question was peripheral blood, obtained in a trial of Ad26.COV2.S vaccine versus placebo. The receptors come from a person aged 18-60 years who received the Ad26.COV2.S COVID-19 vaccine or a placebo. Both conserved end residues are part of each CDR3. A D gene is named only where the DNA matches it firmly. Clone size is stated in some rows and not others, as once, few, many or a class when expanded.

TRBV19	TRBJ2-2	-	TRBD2	TGTGCCAGTAGTGATGGCGGGAGCCTCACCGGGGAGCTGTTTTTT	CASSDGGSLTGELFF
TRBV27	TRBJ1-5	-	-	TGTGCCAGCAGTTTGAGCGCCAGGGGGCCCCAGCATTTT	CASSLSARGPQHF
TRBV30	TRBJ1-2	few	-	TGTGCCTGGAGTGTACAACAGGGTTCTTGGGGCTACACCTTC	CAWSVQQGSWGYTF
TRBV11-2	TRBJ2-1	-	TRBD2	TGTGCCAGCAGCCCCGGGGGGTACAATGAGCAGTTCTTC	CASSPGGYNEQFF
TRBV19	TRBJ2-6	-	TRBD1	TGTGCCAGTAGTGGGGGGACAGGGGCATTCTCTGGGGCCAACGTCCTGACTTTC	CASSGGTGAFSGANVLTF
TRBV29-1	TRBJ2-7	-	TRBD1	TGCAGCGTTTTCGGGGACAGGGGGCGCTACGAGCAGTACTTC	CSVFGDRGRYEQYF
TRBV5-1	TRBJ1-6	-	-	TGCGCCAGCAGCTCGCAGGGCGGGGGCAATTCACCCCTCCACTTT	CASSSQGGGNSPLHF
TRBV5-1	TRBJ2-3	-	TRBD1	TGCGCCAGCAGCTCCCCCGGGACAGGGGCAGATACGCAGTATTTT	CASSSPGTGADTQYF
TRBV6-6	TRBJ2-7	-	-	TGTGCCAGCAGTAGAGAGGATGAGCAGTACTTC	CASSREDEQYF
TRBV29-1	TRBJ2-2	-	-	TGCAGCGTGGCCAGGGTTATGACCGGGGAGCTGTTTTTT	CSVARVMTGELFF
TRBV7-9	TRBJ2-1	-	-	TGTGCCAGCAGCCTTCTCGGTGAGAAGCAGTTCTTC	CASSLLGEKQFF
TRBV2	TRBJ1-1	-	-	TGTGCCAGCAGTGGACCGCGGGTGAACACTGAAGCTTTCTTT	CASSGPRVNTEAFF
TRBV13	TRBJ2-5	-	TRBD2	TGTGCCAGCAGCCTTTTAAAAAACGGGAGGAGTGAGACCCAGTACTTC	CASSLLKNGRSETQYF
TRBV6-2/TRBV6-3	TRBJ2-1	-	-	TGTGCCAGCAGTTACTCGAAGTTTGGGATCAATGAGCAGTTCTTC	CASSYSKFGINEQFF
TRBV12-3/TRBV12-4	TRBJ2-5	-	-	TGTGCCAGCACCCTGGGAGGGGGGGTCCAGTACTTC	CASTLGGGVQYF
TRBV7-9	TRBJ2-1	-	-	TGTGCCATCCCGCTTAGCGCCTACAATGAGCAGTTCTTC	CAIPLSAYNEQFF
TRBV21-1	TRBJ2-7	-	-	TGTGCCAGCAGCAATATTAGCGGGAGGGTTTACGAGCAGTACTTC	CASSNISGRVYEQYF
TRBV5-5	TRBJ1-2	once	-	TGTGCCAGCAGCGGAGGGGATGGCTATGGCTACACCTTC	CASSGGDGYGYTF
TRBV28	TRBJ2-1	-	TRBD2	TGTGCCAGGGACGAGCGGGAGTGGTCCAATGAGCAGTTCTTC	CARDEREWSNEQFF
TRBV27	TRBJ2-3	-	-	TGTGCCAGCAGTCCCCCTCCCGGAAACACAGATACGCAGTATTTT	CASSPPPGNTDTQYF
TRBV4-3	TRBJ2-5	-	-	TGCGCCAGCAGCCAAGGCGCCATAGGTGGGGGCCAAGGAGCCCAGTACTTC	CASSQGAIGGGQGAQYF
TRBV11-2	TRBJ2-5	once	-	TGTGCCAGCAGCAGAGCGTATGGGACCCAGTACTTC	CASSRAYGTQYF
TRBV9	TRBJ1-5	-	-	TGTGCCAGCAGCGTAGGGCAGGGCGGCCAGCCCCAGCATTTT	CASSVGQGGQPQHF
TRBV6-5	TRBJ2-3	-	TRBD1	TGTGCCAGCACCGGACAGGGGGCTTTGGCAGATACGCAGTATTTT	CASTGQGALADTQYF
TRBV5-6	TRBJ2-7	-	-	TGTGCCAGCCAGGGGGGGATCTCCTACGAGCAGTACTTC	CASQGGISYEQYF
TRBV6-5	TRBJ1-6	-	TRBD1	TGTGCCAGCAGTAACGGACAGGGTCTCGGTCCACCCCTCCACTTT	CASSNGQGLGPPLHF
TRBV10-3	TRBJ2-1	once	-	TGTGCCAGCGCGGGGAGGTACAATGAGCAGTTCTTC	CASAGRYNEQFF
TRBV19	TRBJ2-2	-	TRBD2	TGTGCCAGTAGTGTGGCCACTAGCGGGAGGGCCGGGGAGCTGTTTTTT	CASSVATSGRAGELFF
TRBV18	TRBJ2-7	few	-	TGTGCCAGCTCACCAATCGCCTACGAGCAGTACTTC	CASSPIAYEQYF
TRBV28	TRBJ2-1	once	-	TGTGCCAGCAGTTTATGGGACAATGAGCAGTTCTTC	CASSLWDNEQFF
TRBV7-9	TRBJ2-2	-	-	TGTGCCAGCAGCTTAGCAGGCACCGGGGAGCTGTTTTTT	CASSLAGTGELFF
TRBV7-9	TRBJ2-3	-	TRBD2	TGTGCCAGCAGCCATACTAGCGGGGGGGCTAGCACAGATACGCAGTATTTT	CASSHTSGGASTDTQYF
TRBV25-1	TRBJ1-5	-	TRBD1	TGTGCCAGCAGTGCCCCAGGACAGGGGGCATTTCAGCCCCAGCATTTT	CASSAPGQGAFQPQHF
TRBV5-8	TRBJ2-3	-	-	TGTGCCAGCAGCCCCTATCGGGGTACAGATACGCAGTATTTT	CASSPYRGTDTQYF
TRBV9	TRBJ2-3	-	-	TGTGCCAGCAGCGGATCTAATTCCGGGAGTACGCAGTATTTT	CASSGSNSGSTQYF
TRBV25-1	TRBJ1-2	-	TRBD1	TGTGCCAGCAGTGAAGCAGGGGGCGCGCATGGCTACACCTTC	CASSEAGGAHGYTF
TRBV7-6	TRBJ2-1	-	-	TGTGCCAGCAGCTTAGAACAGGGCTCCTACAATGAGCAGTTCTTC	CASSLEQGSYNEQFF
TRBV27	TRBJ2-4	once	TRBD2	TGTGCCAGCAGTACCCTGGGGGGGAACATTCAGTACTTC	CASSTLGGNIQYF
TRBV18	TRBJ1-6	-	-	TGTGCCAGCTCACCTGGACAGTCTCCCAATTCACCCCTCCACTTT	CASSPGQSPNSPLHF
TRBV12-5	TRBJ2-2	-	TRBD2	TGTGCTAGTGGGACCCACGGGGGGGCTGGCGGGGAGCTGTTTTTT	CASGTHGGAGGELFF
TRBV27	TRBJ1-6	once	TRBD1	TGTGCCAGCAGCGTGGGACAGGGAATTTCACCCCTCCACTTT	CASSVGQGISPLHF
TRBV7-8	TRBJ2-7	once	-	TGTGCCAGCAGCTTAGCGCCAGGGAACGAGCAGTACTTC	CASSLAPGNEQYF
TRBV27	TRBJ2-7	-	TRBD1	TGTGCCACCGGGACAGTACCCTACGAGCAGTACTTC	CATGTVPYEQYF
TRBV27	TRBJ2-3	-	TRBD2	TGTGCCAGCAGTTCTCGGACTAGCGGGAGGTACGATACGCAGTATTTT	CASSSRTSGRYDTQYF
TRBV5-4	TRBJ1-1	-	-	TGTGCCAGCAGCCCCTGGGAGGCTGTTGAAGCTTTCTTT	CASSPWEAVEAFF
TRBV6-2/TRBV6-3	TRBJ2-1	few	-	TGTGCCAGCAGTAGCCTGGGGGTTGGGGAGCAGTTCTTC	CASSSLGVGEQFF
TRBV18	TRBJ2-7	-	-	TGTGCCAGCTCGGCGACCGGGACACCTTCCTACGAGCAGTACTTC	CASSATGTPSYEQYF
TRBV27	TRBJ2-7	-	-	TGTGCCAGCAGTTTACGTGGGGGTTACGAGCAGTACTTC	CASSLRGGYEQYF
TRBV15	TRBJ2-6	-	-	TGTGCCACCAGCAGAGATCGTCGGACCGGGGCCAACGTCCTGACTTTC	CATSRDRRTGANVLTF
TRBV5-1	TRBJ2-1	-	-	TGCGCCAGCAGCTTGGCCAGAGGAGGGACTGAGCAGTTCTTC	CASSLARGGTEQFF
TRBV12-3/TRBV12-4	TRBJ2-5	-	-	TGTGCCAGCCGTTCCCTAAAAGAGACCCAGTACTTC	CASRSLKETQYF
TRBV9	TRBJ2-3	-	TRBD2	TGTGCCAGCAGCTCGAGGACTAGCGGGATCACAGATACGCAGTATTTT	CASSSRTSGITDTQYF
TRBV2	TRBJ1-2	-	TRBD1	TGTGCCAGCAGTGAGTTACCCAGGGGGTACACCTTC	CASSELPRGYTF
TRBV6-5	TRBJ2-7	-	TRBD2	TGTGCCAGCACGACGATGGGGGGGTCGGAGGAGCAGTACTTC	CASTTMGGSEEQYF
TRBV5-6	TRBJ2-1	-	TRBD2	TGTGCCAGCACAGTACTAGCGACCTACAATGAGCAGTTCTTC	CASTVLATYNEQFF
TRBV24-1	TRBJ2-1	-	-	TGTGCCACGGCCGCGGCTGGGTCCTACAATGAGCAGTTCTTC	CATAAAGSYNEQFF
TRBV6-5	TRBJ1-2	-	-	TGTGCCAGCACGGCACCAGGACGGAATCCCGATGGCTACACCTTC	CASTAPGRNPDGYTF
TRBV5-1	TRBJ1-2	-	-	TGCGCCAGCGCCCCTGCGACAGACATTTATGGCTACACCTTC	CASAPATDIYGYTF
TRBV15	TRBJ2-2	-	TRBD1	TGTGCCACCAGAGGACCCAGGGGAGGGGGACAGGGAGGTGACGGGACCGGGGAGCTGTTTTTT	CATRGPRGGGQGGDGTGELFF
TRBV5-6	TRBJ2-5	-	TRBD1	TGTGCCAGCAGCTTGGCCGAGGGGGCTAAAAATACCCAGTACTTC	CASSLAEGAKNTQYF